The 3 T cell receptor beta chains reported below all come from one sample, sequenced in a study of T cells in Graves' hyperthyroidism and ophthalmopathy (dated by TCRdb to about 2019). Library prep was done by multiplex PCR. Sequenced on an Illumina HiSeq 2000. The TCR beta CDR3 regions were amplified from RNA transcripts. For the first round of RT-PCR on the TCR CDR3, the HTBI primer set was used together with the Qiagen OneStep RT-PCR kit. The raw public reads went through TCRdb reprocessing: fastp at Q25, MiXCR clone calling, in-frame beta chains kept. All rows with the same CDR3 protein become a single entry with the most common DNA and genes. This sample gives around 490,000 distinct CDR3 sequences in total; around 20% of them show up just once. Of the sample, over 45% is held by the ten largest clones. The sample was blood. These receptors were taken from a man in his forties with Graves' ophthalmopathy.

The chain links TRBV6-1 to TRBJ2-1, with D possibly being TRBD2 (6 bases). The CDR3 is 13 residues long. The V gene lost 10 bases and the J gene lost 8 bases, with 18 bases spanning the gap. Germline CDR1 is MNHNS and CDR2 is SASEGT. The CDR3 protein is CATSGVNEHEQFF. Here the CDR3 DNA reads TGTGCCACCTCGGGGGTCAATGAACATGAGCAGTTCTTC.

The table lists this clonotype with a few counts. V gene TRBV7-2 combines with J gene TRBJ2-3, with 8 positions matching TRBD2. Per the germline V gene, CDR1 is SGHTA and CDR2 is FQGNSA. V lost 5 bases and J lost 13; bases outside the gene matches: 23. This CDR3 is built from 17 residues. The CDR3 is CASSPTGGSRGSQIKYF. CDR3 sequence (DNA): TGTGCCAGCAGCCCTACGGGGGGGTCTAGAGGTTCACAGATAAAGTATTTT.

This clonotype occurred many times. This rearrangement joins TRBV18 to TRBJ1-2, with D perhaps TRBD1 (5 bases). Germline V lookup: CDR1 KGHSH, CDR2 LQKENI. Trimming took off 1 base at V and 8 bases at J, with 11 bases between the two ends. The CDR3 length is 13 residues. As DNA, the CDR3 is TGTGCCAGCTCACCACGGGACGGCGAAGGCTACACCTTC. This translates into CASSPRDGEGYTF. Based on the CDR3 plus reference TRBV18 and TRBJ1-2, the full variable domain is NAGVMQNPRHLVRRRGQEARLRCSPMKGHSHVYWYRQLPEEGLKFMVYLQKENIIDESGMPKERFSAEFPKEGPSILRIQQVVRGDSAAYFCASSPRDGEGYTFGSGTRLTVV.